These T cell receptor beta chains were read from a single sample in a study of blood T cell repertoires in COVID-19. Assay used: immunoSEQ multiplex PCR; TCRdb lists only in-frame clones, some missing. Here the sample spans about 380,000 clones, around 87% being singletons. The sequenced material came from PBMCs or T cells enriched from blood (not recorded which). The receptors stem from a young man who had recovered from COVID-19. The CDR3 runs from the conserved cysteine through the conserved F or W. D genes are given only for firm matches. The size field is filled for only some rows; it gives once, few, many or a size class.

d_call clone_size j_call v_call cdr3_aa cdr3_nt
- - TRBJ1-2 TRBV20-1 CSAGQEAGYTF TGCAGTGCTGGTCAGGAGGCTGGCTACACCTTC
TRBD1 once TRBJ2-5 TRBV19 CASRSGQGSKETQYF TGTGCCAGTAGATCCGGACAGGGGTCCAAAGAGACCCAGTACTTC
TRBD2 - TRBJ2-1 TRBV28 CASRRGGTSGVNEQFF TGTGCCAGCCGCCGTGGGGGGACTAGCGGGGTTAATGAGCAGTTCTTC
TRBD1 - TRBJ1-2 TRBV30 CAWSHGTGGYTF TGTGCCTGGAGCCACGGGACAGGGGGCTACACCTTC
TRBD1 - TRBJ1-3 TRBV6-2/TRBV6-3 CASSYSGQGAGNTIYF TGTGCCAGCAGTTACTCGGGACAGGGGGCTGGAAACACCATATATTTT
TRBD1 few TRBJ2-7 TRBV7-2 CASSRRTGEGYEQYF TGTGCCAGCAGCCGTCGGACAGGGGAGGGCTACGAGCAGTACTTC
- - TRBJ1-1 TRBV3-1/TRBV3-2 CASSSGSNTEAFF TGTGCCAGCAGCTCGGGATCCAACACTGAAGCTTTCTTT
TRBD1 - TRBJ1-2 TRBV5-1 CASSKTGGSYGYTF TGCGCCAGCAGTAAGACAGGGGGATCTTATGGCTACACCTTC
- - TRBJ2-7 TRBV21-1 CASSKPARLAKSYEQYF TGTGCCAGCAGCAAACCGGCGCGACTAGCGAAATCCTACGAGCAGTACTTC
- - TRBJ1-3 TRBV6-6 CASSYIDSPTGNTIYF TGTGCCAGCAGTTACATAGACAGTCCTACTGGAAACACCATATATTTT
- - TRBJ2-5 TRBV19 CASSRNRETQYF TGTGCCAGTAGTCGGAACAGAGAGACCCAGTACTTC
- - TRBJ1-3 TRBV6-5 CASIRDAAGTIYF TGTGCCAGCATCCGGGACGCAGCGGGGACCATATATTTT
- - TRBJ1-5 TRBV4-1 CASSQETLNGDQPQHF TGCGCCAGCAGCCAAGAGACCTTGAACGGGGATCAGCCCCAGCATTTT
TRBD1 - TRBJ1-5 TRBV7-9 CASSPTGGLHQPQHF TGTGCCAGCAGCCCGACAGGGGGGCTACATCAGCCCCAGCATTTT
- - TRBJ2-5 TRBV10-2 CASSEAPGGTGETQYF TGCGCCAGCAGTGAGGCCCCGGGGGGCACGGGAGAGACCCAGTACTTC
TRBD1 - TRBJ1-6 TRBV14 CASSQTGTANNSPLHF TGTGCCAGCAGCCAAACCGGGACAGCGAATAATTCACCCCTCCACTTT
- - TRBJ1-1 TRBV27 CASSYQGTWRTEAFF TGTGCCAGCAGTTATCAGGGAACCTGGAGAACTGAAGCTTTCTTT
TRBD1 - TRBJ1-1 TRBV30 CAWSSGQGNTEAFF TGTGCCTGGAGTTCCGGACAGGGTAACACTGAAGCTTTCTTT
- - TRBJ1-2 TRBV3-1/TRBV3-2 CASSLPGGLYGYTF TGTGCCAGCAGCCTTCCGGGGGGACTCTATGGCTACACCTTC
- - TRBJ2-1 TRBV6-2/TRBV6-3 CASSQRNEQFF TGTGCCAGCAGTCAGAGGAATGAGCAGTTCTTC
- - TRBJ1-4 TRBV6-6 CASSRSQGSGEKLFF TGTGCCAGCAGTCGATCACAGGGTTCTGGTGAAAAACTGTTTTTT
TRBD1 - TRBJ2-7 TRBV7-2 CASSLMDRRIPYEQYF TGTGCCAGCAGCTTGATGGACAGGCGTATCCCCTACGAGCAGTACTTC
- - TRBJ1-1 TRBV27 CASSPGNLNTEAFF TGTGCCAGCAGCCCAGGGAATTTGAACACTGAAGCTTTCTTT
- - TRBJ1-1 TRBV3-1/TRBV3-2 CASSLDSRNTEAFF TGTGCCAGCAGCCTGGACAGTCGGAACACTGAAGCTTTCTTT
- once TRBJ1-6 TRBV9 CASSETVNSPLHF TGTGCCAGCAGCGAGACAGTTAATTCACCCCTCCACTTT
- - TRBJ2-3 TRBV9 CASSVDGRSTDTQYF TGTGCCAGCAGCGTAGATGGCAGAAGCACAGATACGCAGTATTTT
TRBD1 - TRBJ1-3 TRBV18 CASSHRDRGAYSGNTIYF TGTGCCAGCTCACACCGGGACAGGGGTGCATACTCTGGAAACACCATATATTTT
TRBD1 - TRBJ1-1 TRBV14 CASSPRLDRVTEAFF TGTGCCAGCAGCCCGCGTCTGGACAGGGTCACTGAAGCTTTCTTT
- few TRBJ1-2 TRBV30 CAHEQGAGSGYTF TGTGCCCACGAACAGGGTGCAGGATCTGGCTACACCTTC
TRBD1 - TRBJ2-2 TRBV11-3 CASSLDPDRAGGELFF TGTGCCAGCAGCTTAGACCCGGACAGGGCGGGCGGGGAGCTGTTTTTT
TRBD1 - TRBJ1-1 TRBV18 CASSPRGDRGLANTEAFF TGTGCCAGCTCACCGAGAGGGGACAGGGGTTTGGCGAACACTGAAGCTTTCTTT
- - TRBJ2-2 TRBV9 CASSPRTQGGELFF TGTGCCAGCAGCCCCCGGACCCAGGGGGGGGAGCTGTTTTTT
TRBD1 - TRBJ1-6 TRBV27 CASRTPGQGNSPLHF TGTGCCAGCAGGACCCCGGGACAGGGTAATTCACCCCTCCACTTT
- - TRBJ1-4 TRBV3-1/TRBV3-2 CASSQAQEFGNEKLFF TGTGCCAGCAGCCAAGCACAGGAATTTGGTAATGAAAAACTGTTTTTT
- - TRBJ2-7 TRBV7-2 CASSLGPWASQSSYEQYF TGTGCCAGCAGCTTAGGTCCCTGGGCCTCCCAAAGCTCCTACGAGCAGTACTTC
- - TRBJ2-7 TRBV21-1 CASSQPSLPPQGGEQYF TGTGCCAGCAGTCAACCGTCCTTACCCCCACAGGGGGGGGAGCAGTACTTC
TRBD1 - TRBJ1-2 TRBV10-3 CAISERQGLYGYTF TGTGCCATCAGTGAAAGACAGGGATTATATGGCTACACCTTC
- - TRBJ1-6 TRBV5-6 CASSQGTSDSPLHF TGTGCCAGCAGCCAAGGAACTAGCGATTCACCCCTCCACTTT
- - TRBJ1-1 TRBV5-1 CASSPGGGYASTEAFF TGCGCCAGCAGCCCGGGGGGAGGCTACGCGTCCACTGAAGCTTTCTTT
- - TRBJ2-3 TRBV4-1 CASSQRSDTQYF TGCGCCAGCAGCCAGCGGTCAGATACGCAGTATTTT
- - TRBJ1-2 TRBV30 CAWSSGGGYTF TGTGCCTGGAGTTCGGGGGGTGGCTACACCTTC
- - TRBJ1-5 TRBV6-5 CASTGTSSNQPQHF TGTGCCAGCACGGGTACGTCTAGCAATCAGCCCCAGCATTTT
TRBD1 few TRBJ1-2 TRBV29-1 CSVEAWGTGATWSNYGYTF TGCAGCGTTGAAGCTTGGGGGACAGGCGCTACCTGGTCAAACTATGGCTACACCTTC
- few TRBJ1-5 TRBV5-5 CASSLGSQGSNQPQHF TGTGCCAGCAGCTTGGGGAGCCAGGGGAGCAATCAGCCCCAGCATTTT
TRBD1 - TRBJ1-5 TRBV3-1/TRBV3-2 CASSPSTGYQPQHF TGTGCCAGCAGCCCATCGACAGGGTATCAGCCCCAGCATTTT
- - TRBJ1-3 TRBV5-1 CASSLTYGGNTIYF TGCGCCAGCAGCCTGACATACGGTGGAAACACCATATATTTT
- - TRBJ1-5 TRBV10-3 CAISEGGNSNQPQHF TGTGCCATCAGTGAAGGAGGGAATAGCAATCAGCCCCAGCATTTT
TRBD1 - TRBJ2-2 TRBV4-3 CASSQGDRGFGELFF TGCGCCAGCAGCCAAGGGGACAGGGGGTTCGGGGAGCTGTTTTTT